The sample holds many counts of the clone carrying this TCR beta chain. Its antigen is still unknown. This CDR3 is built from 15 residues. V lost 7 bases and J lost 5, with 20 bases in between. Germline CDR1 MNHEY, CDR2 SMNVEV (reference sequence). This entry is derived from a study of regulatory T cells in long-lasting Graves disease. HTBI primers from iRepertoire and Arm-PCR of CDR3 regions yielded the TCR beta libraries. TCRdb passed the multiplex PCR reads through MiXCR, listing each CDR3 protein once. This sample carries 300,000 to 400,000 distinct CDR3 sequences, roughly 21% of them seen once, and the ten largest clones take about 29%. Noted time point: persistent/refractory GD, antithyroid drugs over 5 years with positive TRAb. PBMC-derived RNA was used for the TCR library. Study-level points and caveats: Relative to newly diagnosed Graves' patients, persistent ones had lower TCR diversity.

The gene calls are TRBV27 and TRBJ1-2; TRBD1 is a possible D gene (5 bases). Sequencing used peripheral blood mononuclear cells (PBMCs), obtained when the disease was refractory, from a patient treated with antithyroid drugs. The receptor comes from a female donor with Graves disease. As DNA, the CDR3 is TGTGCCAGCACCTTCAAACGGGGGGTCCCTTATGGCTACACCTTC. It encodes CASTFKRGVPYGYTF.